This T cell receptor beta chain was identified in a study of T cell responses to AZD1222 COVID-19 vaccine. With regard to this clone: The antigen remains unidentified.

The germline CDR1 and CDR2 sequences are ENHRY and SYGVKD. The CDR3 covers 19 residues. V gave up 4 bases and J gave up 6 bases, with 31 bases separating them. This table comes from immunoSEQ multiplex PCR, and its TCRdb copy is limited to in-frame clones, with some not included. The sample carries 140,000 or so clones, 90% to 95% recorded once. Points from the study as a whole: In a largely white British group with more females than males, clonal diversity was possibly underestimated. With two AZD1222 doses given, Spike-specific TCR breadth and depth both rose. Unmutated variant regions are reportedly the target of nearly half of TCRs that are spike-specific. Regions 160-218 and 743-854 dominated among vaccine-associated CD4 TCRs spanning spike.

The source of this sequence is an adult who received the AZD1222 COVID-19 vaccine. The sequenced sample was peripheral blood, obtained 28 days after the second AZD1222 dose. The chain couples TRBV10-3 to TRBJ2-7; possibly TRBD1 or TRBD2 for D (11 bases each). The CDR3 coding sequence is TGTGCCATCAGTGGTCGGGGACAGGGGGTACTAGCGGGAGTTGGCGAGCAGTACTTC. Translation gives CAISGRGQGVLAGVGEQYF.